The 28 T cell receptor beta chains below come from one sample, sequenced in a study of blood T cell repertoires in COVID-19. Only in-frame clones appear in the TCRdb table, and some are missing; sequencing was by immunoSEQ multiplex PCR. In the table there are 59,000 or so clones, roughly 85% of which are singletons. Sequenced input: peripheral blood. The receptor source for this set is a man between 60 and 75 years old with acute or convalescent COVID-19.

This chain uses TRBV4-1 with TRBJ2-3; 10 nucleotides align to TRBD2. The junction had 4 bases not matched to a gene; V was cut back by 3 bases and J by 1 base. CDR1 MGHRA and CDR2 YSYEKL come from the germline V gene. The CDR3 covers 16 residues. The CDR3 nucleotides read TGCGCCAGCAGCCATCGGACTAGCGGAGGCACAGATACGCAGTATTTT. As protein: CASSHRTSGGTDTQYF.

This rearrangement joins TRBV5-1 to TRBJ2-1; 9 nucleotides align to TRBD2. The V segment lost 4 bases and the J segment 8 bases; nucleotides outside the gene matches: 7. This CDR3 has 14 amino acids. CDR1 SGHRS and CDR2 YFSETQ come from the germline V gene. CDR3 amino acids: CASSLGTSLDEQFF. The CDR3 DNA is TGCGCCAGCAGCCTCGGGACTAGCCTGGATGAGCAGTTCTTC.

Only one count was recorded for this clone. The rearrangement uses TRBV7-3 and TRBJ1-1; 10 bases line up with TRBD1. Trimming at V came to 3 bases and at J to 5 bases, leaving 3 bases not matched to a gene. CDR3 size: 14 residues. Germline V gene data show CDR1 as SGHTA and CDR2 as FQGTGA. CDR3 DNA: TGTGCCAGCAGCTTGGACAGGGGGTTGACTGAAGCTTTCTTT. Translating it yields CASSLDRGLTEAFF.

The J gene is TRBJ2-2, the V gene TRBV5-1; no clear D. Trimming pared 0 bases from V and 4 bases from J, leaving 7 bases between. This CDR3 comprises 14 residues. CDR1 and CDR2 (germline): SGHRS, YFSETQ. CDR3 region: CASSLGLGTGELFF. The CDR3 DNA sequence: TGCGCCAGCAGCTTGGGACTGGGCACCGGGGAGCTGTTTTTT.

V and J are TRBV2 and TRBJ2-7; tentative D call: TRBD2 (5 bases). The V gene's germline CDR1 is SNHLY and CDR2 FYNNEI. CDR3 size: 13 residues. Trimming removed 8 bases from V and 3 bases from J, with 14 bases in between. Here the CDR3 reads CASLGRAVYEQYF. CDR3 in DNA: TGTGCCAGCCTCGGGCGAGCGGTCTACGAGCAGTACTTC.

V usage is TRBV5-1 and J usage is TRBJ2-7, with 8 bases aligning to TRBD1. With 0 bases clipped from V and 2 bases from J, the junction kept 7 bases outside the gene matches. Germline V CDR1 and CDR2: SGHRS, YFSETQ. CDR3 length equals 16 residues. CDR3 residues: CASSLGDRPLPYEQYF. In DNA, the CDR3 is TGCGCCAGCAGCTTGGGGGACAGGCCCCTGCCCTACGAGCAGTACTTC. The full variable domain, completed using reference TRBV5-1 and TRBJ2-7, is KAGVTQTPRYLIKTRGQQVTLSCSPISGHRSVSWYQQTPGQGLQFLFEYFSETQRNKGNFPGRFSGRQFSNSRSEMNVSTLELGDSALYLCASSLGDRPLPYEQYFGPGTRLTVT.

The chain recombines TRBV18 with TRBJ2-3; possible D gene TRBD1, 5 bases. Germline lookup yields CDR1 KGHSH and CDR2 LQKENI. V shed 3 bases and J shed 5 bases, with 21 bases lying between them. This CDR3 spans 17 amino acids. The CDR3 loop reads CASSPQRKGNPEDTQYF. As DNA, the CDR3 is TGTGCCAGCTCACCGCAAAGGAAGGGGAATCCCGAAGATACGCAGTATTTT. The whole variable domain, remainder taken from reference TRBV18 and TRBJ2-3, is NAGVMQNPRHLVRRRGQEARLRCSPMKGHSHVYWYRQLPEEGLKFMVYLQKENIIDESGMPKERFSAEFPKEGPSILRIQQVVRGDSAAYFCASSPQRKGNPEDTQYFGPGTRLTVL.

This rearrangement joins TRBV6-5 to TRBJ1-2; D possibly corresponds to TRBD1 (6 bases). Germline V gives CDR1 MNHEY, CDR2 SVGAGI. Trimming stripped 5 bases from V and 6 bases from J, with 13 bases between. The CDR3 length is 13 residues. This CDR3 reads CASSIDRQNGYTF. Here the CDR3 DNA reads TGTGCCAGCAGTATTGACAGGCAAAATGGCTACACCTTC.

Written as DNA, the CDR3 is TGCGCCAGCAGTGTCCAACCGGGAGGGCCTCTTAGCTCCTACAATGAGCAGTTCTTC. It codes for CASSVQPGGPLSSYNEQFF. The J gene is TRBJ2-1, the V gene TRBV5-1, with 8 nucleotides matching TRBD2. Germline lookup yields CDR1 SGHRS and CDR2 YFSETQ. Losses at the gene ends were 5 bases for V and 0 bases for J; bases not matched to a gene: 16. This CDR3 has 19 residues.

This chain's CDR3 is CASSQGKRYYETQYF. CDR3 in DNA: TGTGCCAGCAGCCAAGGAAAGCGATACTATGAGACCCAGTACTTC. The J gene is TRBJ2-5, the V gene TRBV3-1 (or the pseudogene TRBV3-2); no clear D. The V end was cut by 1 base, the J end by 5 bases, with 14 bases between. This CDR3 has 15 amino acids. Germline assignment: CDR1 LGHDT and CDR2 YNNKEL (reference sequence).

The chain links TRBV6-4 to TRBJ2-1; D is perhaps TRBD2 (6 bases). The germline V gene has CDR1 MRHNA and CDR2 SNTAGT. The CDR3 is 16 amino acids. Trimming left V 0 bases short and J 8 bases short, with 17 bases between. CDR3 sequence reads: CASSDSWGGKVHEQFF. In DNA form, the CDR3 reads TGTGCCAGCAGTGACTCCTGGGGCGGGAAAGTGCATGAGCAGTTCTTC.

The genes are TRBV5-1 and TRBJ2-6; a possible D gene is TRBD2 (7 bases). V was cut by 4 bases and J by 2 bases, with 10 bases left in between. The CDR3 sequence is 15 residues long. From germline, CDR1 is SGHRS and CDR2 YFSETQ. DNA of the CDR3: TGCGCCAGCAGCGAAGGGGGGGCTGGGGCCAACGTCCTGACTTTC. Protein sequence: CASSEGGAGANVLTF.

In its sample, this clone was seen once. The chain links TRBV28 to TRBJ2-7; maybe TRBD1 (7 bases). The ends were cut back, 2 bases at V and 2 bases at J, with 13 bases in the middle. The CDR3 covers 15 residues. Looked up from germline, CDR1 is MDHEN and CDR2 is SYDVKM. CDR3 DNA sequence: TGTGCCAGCAGTTTAGGGACAGCGGGTACCTACGAGCAGTACTTC. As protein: CASSLGTAGTYEQYF.

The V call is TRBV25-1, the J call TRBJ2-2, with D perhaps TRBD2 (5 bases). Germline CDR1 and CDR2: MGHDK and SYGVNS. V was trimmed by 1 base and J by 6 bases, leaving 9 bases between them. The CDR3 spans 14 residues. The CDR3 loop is CASSEWERPGELFF. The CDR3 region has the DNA TGTGCCAGCAGTGAATGGGAGCGGCCCGGGGAGCTGTTTTTT.

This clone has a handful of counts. CDR3 loop: CASSLVRPNEQFF. DNA of the CDR3: TGTGCCAGCAGTTTAGTCAGGCCGAATGAGCAGTTCTTC. The V and J genes are TRBV12-3 or TRBV12-4 and TRBJ2-1; D uncertain. This CDR3 region has 13 residues. The germline V and J ends were trimmed by 1 base and 7 bases, with 8 bases remaining between them.

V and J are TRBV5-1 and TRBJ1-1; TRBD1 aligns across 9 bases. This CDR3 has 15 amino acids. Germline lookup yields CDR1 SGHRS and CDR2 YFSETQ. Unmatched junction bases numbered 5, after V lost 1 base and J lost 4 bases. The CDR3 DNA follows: TGCGCCAGCAGCTTGCCACAGGGGGCTGGCACTGAAGCTTTCTTT. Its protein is CASSLPQGAGTEAFF.

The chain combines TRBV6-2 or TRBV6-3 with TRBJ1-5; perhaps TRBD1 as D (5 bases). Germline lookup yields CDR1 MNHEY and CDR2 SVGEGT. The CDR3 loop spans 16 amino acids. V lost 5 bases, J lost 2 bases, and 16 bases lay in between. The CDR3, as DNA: TGTGCCAGCAGTCGCGGGACCGGGAGTGGCAATCAGCCCCAGCATTTT. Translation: CASSRGTGSGNQPQHF.

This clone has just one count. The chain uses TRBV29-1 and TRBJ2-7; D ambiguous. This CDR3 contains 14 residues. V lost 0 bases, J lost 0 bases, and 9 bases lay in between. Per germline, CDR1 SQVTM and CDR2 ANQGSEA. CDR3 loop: CSVEETRSSYEQYF. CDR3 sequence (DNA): TGCAGCGTTGAAGAAACTCGGAGCTCCTACGAGCAGTACTTC.

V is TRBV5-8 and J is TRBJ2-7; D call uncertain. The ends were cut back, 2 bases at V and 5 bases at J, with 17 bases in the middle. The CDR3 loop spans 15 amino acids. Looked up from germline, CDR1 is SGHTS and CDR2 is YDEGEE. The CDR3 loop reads CASSLNPYSLDEQYF. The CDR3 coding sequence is TGTGCCAGCAGCTTAAATCCCTACTCTCTGGACGAGCAGTACTTC.

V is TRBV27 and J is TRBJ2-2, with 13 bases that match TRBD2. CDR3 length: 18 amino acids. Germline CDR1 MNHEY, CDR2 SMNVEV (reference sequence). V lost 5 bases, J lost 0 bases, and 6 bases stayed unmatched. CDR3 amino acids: CASSLGLAGTTNTGELFF. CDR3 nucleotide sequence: TGTGCCAGCAGTCTGGGACTAGCGGGAACAACGAACACCGGGGAGCTGTTTTTT.

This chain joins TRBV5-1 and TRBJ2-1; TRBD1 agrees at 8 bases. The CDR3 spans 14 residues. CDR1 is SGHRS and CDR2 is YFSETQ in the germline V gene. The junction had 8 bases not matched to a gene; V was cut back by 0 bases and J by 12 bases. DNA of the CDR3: TGCGCCAGCAGCTTGGGGACAGGGCCCGGACGGCAGTTCTTC. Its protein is CASSLGTGPGRQFF. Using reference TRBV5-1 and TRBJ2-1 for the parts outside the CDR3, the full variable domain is KAGVTQTPRYLIKTRGQQVTLSCSPISGHRSVSWYQQTPGQGLQFLFEYFSETQRNKGNFPGRFSGRQFSNSRSEMNVSTLELGDSALYLCASSLGTGPGRQFFGPGTRLTVL.

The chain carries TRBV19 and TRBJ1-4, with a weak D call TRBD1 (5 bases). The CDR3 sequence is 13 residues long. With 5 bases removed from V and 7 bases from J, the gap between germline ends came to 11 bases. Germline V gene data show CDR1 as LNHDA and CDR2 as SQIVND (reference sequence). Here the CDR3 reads CASSAGPGEKLFF. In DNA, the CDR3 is TGTGCCAGTAGTGCGGGGCCGGGTGAAAAACTGTTTTTT.

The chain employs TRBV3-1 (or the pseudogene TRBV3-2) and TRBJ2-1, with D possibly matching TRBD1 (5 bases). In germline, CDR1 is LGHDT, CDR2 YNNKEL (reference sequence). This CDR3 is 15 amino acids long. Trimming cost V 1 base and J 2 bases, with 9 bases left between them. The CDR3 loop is CASSQVVTAYNEQFF. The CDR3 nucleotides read TGTGCCAGCAGCCAAGTAGTGACAGCCTACAATGAGCAGTTCTTC.

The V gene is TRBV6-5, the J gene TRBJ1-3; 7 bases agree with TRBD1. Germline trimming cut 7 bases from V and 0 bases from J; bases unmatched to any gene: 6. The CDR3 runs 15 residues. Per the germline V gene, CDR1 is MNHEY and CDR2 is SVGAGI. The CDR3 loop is CASTRDSLSGNTIYF. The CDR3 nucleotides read TGTGCCAGCACCCGGGACAGCCTCTCTGGAAACACCATATATTTT.

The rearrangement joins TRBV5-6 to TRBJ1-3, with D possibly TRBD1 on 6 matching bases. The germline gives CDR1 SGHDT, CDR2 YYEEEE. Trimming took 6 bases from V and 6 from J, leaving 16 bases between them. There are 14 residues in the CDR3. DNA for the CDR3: TGTGCCAGCACCTCCCTGGGGGCCCAAAACACCATATATTTT. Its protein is CASTSLGAQNTIYF. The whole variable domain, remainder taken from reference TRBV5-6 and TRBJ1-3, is DAGVTQSPTHLIKTRGQQVTLRCSPKSGHDTVSWYQQALGQGPQFIFQYYEEEERQRGNFPDRFSGHQFPNYSSELNVNALLLGDSALYLCASTSLGAQNTIYFGEGSWLTVV.

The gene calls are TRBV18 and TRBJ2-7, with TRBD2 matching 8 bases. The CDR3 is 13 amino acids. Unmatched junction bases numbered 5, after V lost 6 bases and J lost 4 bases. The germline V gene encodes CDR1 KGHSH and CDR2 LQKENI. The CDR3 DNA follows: TGTGCCAGCTCGGGTAGCGGGACTTACGAGCAGTACTTC. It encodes CASSGSGTYEQYF.

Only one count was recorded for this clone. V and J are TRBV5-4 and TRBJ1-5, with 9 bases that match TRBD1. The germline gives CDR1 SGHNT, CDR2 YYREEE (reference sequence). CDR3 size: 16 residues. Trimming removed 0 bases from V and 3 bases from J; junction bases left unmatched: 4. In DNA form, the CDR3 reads TGTGCCAGCAGCTTGGGGGGACAGGGTACCAATCAGCCCCAGCATTTT. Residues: CASSLGGQGTNQPQHF.

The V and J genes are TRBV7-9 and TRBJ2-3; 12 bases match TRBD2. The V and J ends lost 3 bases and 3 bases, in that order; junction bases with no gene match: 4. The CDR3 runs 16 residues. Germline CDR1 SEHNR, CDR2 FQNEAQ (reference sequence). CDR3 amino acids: CASSLLAGGGTDTQYF. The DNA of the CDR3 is TGTGCCAGCAGCTTGCTAGCGGGAGGGGGAACAGATACGCAGTATTTT.